Included here is one T cell receptor (beta chain) sequence, with context. These data originate in a study of blood T cell repertoires in COVID-19. Sequenced by immunoSEQ multiplex PCR; TCRdb stores in-frame clones only, minus some. The table lists about 35,000 clones, around nine tenths of them singletons. The receptor's source is an older woman with active COVID-19. The sequenced sample consisted of peripheral blood.

CDR3 DNA: TGTGCCAGCAGCCAGCTGCCGGGAACCTATGGCTACACCTTC. Translated: CASSQLPGTYGYTF. The chain is built from TRBV5-6 and TRBJ1-2; the D is unclear. Trimming took 4 bases from V and 4 from J, leaving 14 bases between them. The CDR3 runs to 14 residues. From germline, CDR1 is SGHDT and CDR2 YYEEEE.